Below are 15 T cell receptor beta chains sequenced from a single sample in a study of CD8 T cells in Susac syndrome. RNA totalling about 0.45 to 1 ug underwent reverse transcription with random hexamers. TCRdb used MiXCR to reprocess the immunoSEQ multiplex PCR reads, holding one entry per CDR3 protein. The table has some 120,000 distinct CDR3 sequences, nearly 95% seen once; the top ten hold 0.09% to 0.15%. Sequenced: CD4+ T cells from PBMCs. These receptors were collected from a human donor in good health.

This clonotype was detected only once. The chain employs TRBV6-5 and TRBJ1-2; possibly TRBD1 for D (6 bases). Germline CDR1 and CDR2: MNHEY and SVGAGI. This CDR3 comprises 15 residues. The V end was cut by 5 bases, the J end by 4 bases, with 17 bases between. The CDR3 DNA follows: TGTGCCAGCAGTAACGGACAGTCATATTCCTATGGCTACACCTTC. As protein: CASSNGQSYSYGYTF.

The gene calls are TRBV7-9 and TRBJ2-2; unclear D gene. In germline, CDR1 is SEHNR, CDR2 FQNEAQ (reference sequence). V was trimmed by 1 base and J by 6 bases, leaving 9 bases between them. The CDR3 is 14 residues long. The CDR3 sequence: CASSLDLPSGELFF. CDR3 coding DNA: TGTGCCAGCAGCTTAGACCTTCCCTCCGGGGAGCTGTTTTTT. The complete variable domain, with remaining parts taken from reference TRBV7-9 and TRBJ2-2, reads DTGVSQNPRHKITKRGQNVTFRCDPISEHNRLYWYRQTLGQGPEFLTYFQNEAQLEKSRLLSDRFSAERPKGSFSTLEIQRTEQGDSAMYLCASSLDLPSGELFFGEGSRLTVL.

V gene TRBV18 combines with J gene TRBJ2-7; TRBD2 agrees at 14 bases. J gave up 3 bases and V 3 bases, and 1 base lay outside the gene matches. The CDR3 is 15 residues long. CDR1 KGHSH and CDR2 LQKENI come from the germline V gene. Written as DNA, the CDR3 is TGTGCCAGCTCACCGGGGACTAGCGGGGGCTACGAGCAGTACTTC. Its protein product is CASSPGTSGGYEQYF.

The V and J genes are TRBV7-9 and TRBJ2-1; TRBD2 matches at 11 bases. Trimming at V came to 5 bases and at J to 9 bases, leaving 9 bases not matched to a gene. Per the germline V gene, CDR1 is SEHNR and CDR2 is FQNEAQ (reference sequence). This CDR3 contains 15 residues. The CDR3 DNA sequence: TGTGCCAGCAGCCTCGGGACTAGCGGCCAGGGTGAGCAGTTCTTC. It specifies CASSLGTSGQGEQFF.

The chain combines TRBV15 with TRBJ2-2; 10 nucleotides align to TRBD2. The CDR3 extends over 16 amino acids. Germline V gene data show CDR1 as LNHNV and CDR2 as YYDKDF (reference sequence). Trimming cost V 5 bases and J 4 bases; bases outside gene matches: 7. The CDR3 loop reads CATSLGLAEVTGELFF. Here the CDR3 DNA reads TGTGCCACCAGCCTAGGACTAGCGGAGGTCACCGGGGAGCTGTTTTTT.

The chain carries TRBV3-1 and TRBJ2-1, with D possibly being TRBD2 (5 bases). The CDR3 is 16 residues long. The V gene's germline CDR1 is LGHDT and CDR2 YNNKEL (reference sequence). Trimming stripped 1 base from V and 9 bases from J, with 19 bases between. The CDR3 nucleotides are TGTGCCAGCAGCCAAGCCAGCCTAGCTAACGGTGTTGAGCAGTTCTTC. Protein sequence: CASSQASLANGVEQFF.

CDR3 bases: TGTGCCAGCAGCCAAGGAGATACGCAGTATTTT. It codes for CASSQGDTQYF. The chain has TRBV3-1 and TRBJ2-3; D is unclear. Per the germline V gene, CDR1 is LGHDT and CDR2 is YNNKEL (reference sequence). V was trimmed by 1 base and J by 5 bases, leaving 1 base between them. The CDR3 totals 11 residues.

J is TRBJ1-1 and V is TRBV29-1; D is unclear. This CDR3 spans 13 amino acids. The V end lost 2 bases, the J end lost 4 bases, and 11 bases lay between the germline ends. Germline CDR1 SQVTM, CDR2 ANQGSEA. Here the CDR3 DNA reads TGCAGCGTTGAAACGCCCCATAGCACTGAAGCTTTCTTT. It codes for CSVETPHSTEAFF.

CDR3 in amino acids: CASSLGKNTEAFF. CDR3 coding DNA: TGTGCCAGTAGCCTGGGCAAGAACACTGAAGCTTTCTTT. The V call is TRBV19, the J call TRBJ1-1; no definite D call. Deletions cut 6 bases from V and 1 base from J, with 9 bases between. Germline V lookup: CDR1 LNHDA, CDR2 SQIVND (reference sequence). This CDR3 spans 13 amino acids.

The rearrangement links TRBV18 to TRBJ2-7; D might be TRBD2 (5 bases). Trimming took 4 bases from V and 0 from J, leaving 19 bases between them. The germline V gene has CDR1 KGHSH and CDR2 LQKENI. The CDR3 loop spans 17 amino acids. As DNA, the CDR3 is TGTGCCAGCTCACGTTCTCGGAGCGGCGGAAGCTCCTACGAGCAGTACTTC. Translating gives CASSRSRSGGSSYEQYF.

The gene calls are TRBV6-6 and TRBJ2-7; 7 positions match TRBD2. The CDR3 loop spans 14 amino acids. The ends lost 2 bases at V and 2 bases at J; junction bases unmatched: 3. In germline, CDR1 is MNHNY, CDR2 SVGAGI (reference sequence). The CDR3 is CASSYRRETYEQYF. The CDR3 DNA reads TGTGCCAGCAGTTACCGGCGGGAGACCTACGAGCAGTACTTC.

V is TRBV18 and J is TRBJ1-2; D remains ambiguous. Trimming cost V 2 bases and J 0 bases, with 10 bases left between them. Germline V gene sequence: CDR1 KGHSH, CDR2 LQKENI. This CDR3 is 15 amino acids long. CDR3 loop: CASSPKYRTNYGYTF. CDR3 DNA: TGTGCCAGCTCACCAAAGTACCGGACTAACTATGGCTACACCTTC.

This chain links TRBV6-1 with TRBJ1-5, with D possibly TRBD1 on 5 matching bases. There are 13 residues in the CDR3. CDR1 MNHNS and CDR2 SASEGT come from the germline V gene. Deletions cut 0 bases from V and 9 bases from J, with 9 bases between. CDR3 sequence: CASSEAPGSPQHF. The CDR3 DNA is TGTGCCAGCAGTGAAGCCCCAGGGTCGCCCCAGCATTTT.

This clonotype occurred once. The rearrangement joins TRBV20-1 to TRBJ2-5; tentative D call: TRBD2 (6 bases). The germline V gene has CDR1 DFQATT and CDR2 SNEGSKA (reference sequence). Trimming pared 0 bases from V and 0 bases from J, leaving 14 bases between. The CDR3 spans 16 residues. CDR3 loop: CSAREYGRRDQETQYF. DNA of the CDR3: TGCAGTGCTAGAGAATACGGGAGACGGGACCAAGAGACCCAGTACTTC.

The rearrangement uses TRBV4-1 and TRBJ2-3; no firm D call. The CDR3 spans 13 residues. Germline values: CDR1 MGHRA, CDR2 YSYEKL. V was shortened by 2 bases and J by 3 bases, with 6 bases between the two germline ends. CDR3 coding DNA: TGCGCCAGCAGCCAAACCAGTACAGATACGCAGTATTTT. It is translated as CASSQTSTDTQYF.